These 15 T cell receptor beta chains share one sample of origin, sequenced in a study of shared clonotypes between healthy human individuals. Generated by immunoSEQ multiplex PCR, the TCRdb table keeps only in-frame clones and is missing some. The sample lists approximately 2.1 million clones, 80% to 95% occurring once. The sample comprised naive CD4+ T cells from PBMCs. Subset described: CD45RA+ positively selected. These receptors all stem from a man aged 18 to 30 in good health. Some clones in this sample may be carry-over from other donors' samples.

The chain uses TRBV9 and TRBJ2-4; D uncertain. Germline loops: CDR1 SGDLS, CDR2 YYNGEE. The length of the CDR3 is 14 residues. V was trimmed by 3 bases and J by 5 bases, leaving 12 bases between them. CDR3 sequence: CASSASSRENIQYF. Written as DNA, the CDR3 is TGTGCCAGCAGCGCCAGTAGTAGGGAAAACATTCAGTACTTC.

Notes on this clone: Other nucleotide sequences from this sample produce the same CDR3. V gene TRBV6-5 combines with J gene TRBJ1-2; D remains unclear. CDR1 and CDR2 from the germline V gene are MNHEY and SVGAGI. The germline V and J ends were trimmed by 0 bases and 5 bases, with 10 bases remaining between them. The CDR3 extends over 14 amino acids. The CDR3 loop reads CASSYSSPLYGYTF. CDR3 DNA: TGTGCCAGCAGTTACTCGTCTCCCCTTTATGGCTACACCTTC.

To note about this clone: Compared with germline, one end of the junction differs, possibly owing to a read error. The chain couples TRBV6-5 to TRBJ2-1; no reliable D call. CDR1 is MNHEY, CDR2 SVGAGI, per germline. The CDR3 spans 12 residues. In DNA form, the CDR3 reads TGTGCCAGCAGTTACTCCAACAATGAGCAGTTCTTC. This gives the protein CASSYSNNEQFF.

The chain links TRBV5-1 to TRBJ2-5; 12 positions match TRBD1. V shed 7 bases and J 6 bases; nucleotides not matched to a gene: 10. Germline V gene lookup returns CDR1 SGHRS and CDR2 YFSETQ. This CDR3 has 15 amino acids. CDR3 DNA sequence: TGCGCCAGCGCTCCCGGGACAGGGGGCTTACAGACCCAGTACTTC. The encoded protein is CASAPGTGGLQTQYF.

This chain links TRBV28 with TRBJ2-5, with D hard to call. Between the trimmed V and J ends, which lost 8 bases and 3 bases, there was a span of 19 bases. The CDR3 has 15 amino acids. Germline values: CDR1 MDHEN, CDR2 SYDVKM. The CDR3 sequence: CASGKGSLGEETQYF. Written as DNA, the CDR3 is TGTGCCAGCGGTAAGGGCAGTTTAGGTGAAGAGACCCAGTACTTC. The full variable domain, rest sourced from reference TRBV28 and TRBJ2-5, is DVKVTQSSRYLVKRTGEKVFLECVQDMDHENMFWYRQDPGLGLRLIYFSYDVKMKEKGDIPEGYSVSREKKERFSLILESASTNQTSMYLCASGKGSLGEETQYFGPGTRLLVL.

The genes are TRBV7-9 and TRBJ2-5; no clear D gene. Germline V gene data show CDR1 as SEHNR and CDR2 as FQNEAQ (reference sequence). This CDR3 is built from 15 residues. Trimming left V 4 bases short and J 4 bases short, with 16 bases between. CDR3 in amino acids: CASSSMVERTETQYF. The DNA for the CDR3 is TGTGCCAGCAGCTCAATGGTTGAGCGCACAGAGACCCAGTACTTC.

As for this clone: This specimen includes other DNA sequences encoding the same CDR3. The gene calls are TRBV5-1 and TRBJ2-5; 8 bases map to TRBD1. Per the germline V gene, CDR1 is SGHRS and CDR2 is YFSETQ. The CDR3 is 14 amino acids. V was clipped by 2 bases and J by 3 bases; unmatched bases: 3. For the CDR3, the DNA is TGCGCCAGCAGCTTCGGGACAGGAGAAGAGACCCAGTACTTC. It is translated as CASSFGTGEETQYF.

The rearrangement links TRBV6-1 to TRBJ1-1, with 11 nucleotides matching TRBD1. Per germline, CDR1 MNHNS and CDR2 SASEGT. Losses at the gene ends were 4 bases for V and 0 bases for J; bases not matched to a gene: 4. This CDR3 has 16 residues. The CDR3 sequence: CASSGRTGGMNTEAFF. For the CDR3, the DNA is TGTGCCAGCAGTGGCCGGACAGGGGGCATGAACACTGAAGCTTTCTTT.

This clone was seen a single time. The rearrangement uses TRBV4-2 and TRBJ1-5; no clear D gene. This CDR3 is 15 amino acids long. Deletions cut 0 bases from V and 6 bases from J, with 12 bases between. Germline V gene lookup returns CDR1 LGHNA and CDR2 YNFKEQ. The CDR3 nucleotides read TGTGCCAGCAGCCAAGAATCAGCGGGCGGTCAGCCCCAGCATTTT. It specifies CASSQESAGGQPQHF.

The J gene is TRBJ2-3, the V gene TRBV7-2, with a possible D match to TRBD2 (5 bases). The CDR3 runs 15 residues. V gave up 3 bases and J gave up 0 bases, with 10 bases separating them. CDR1 and CDR2 from the germline V gene are SGHTA and FQGNSA. The CDR3 nucleotides read TGTGCCAGCAGCTTGACTACCACTAGCACAGATACGCAGTATTTT. As protein: CASSLTTTSTDTQYF. Based on the CDR3 plus reference TRBV7-2 and TRBJ2-3, the full variable domain is GAGVSQSPSNKVTEKGKDVELRCDPISGHTALYWYRQSLGQGLEFLIYFQGNSAPDKSGLPSDRFSAERTGGSVSTLTIQRTQQEDSAVYLCASSLTTTSTDTQYFGPGTRLTVL.

The V call is TRBV30, the J call TRBJ1-5, with TRBD1 as a possible D gene (5 bases). V lost 2 bases and J lost 4, with 18 bases in between. The CDR3 contains 16 residues. Germline V gene sequence: CDR1 GTSNPN, CDR2 SVGIG (reference sequence). The CDR3 bases are TGTGCCTGGAGTCCCTGGGGCAGGGACGAGAATCAGCCCCAGCATTTT. This encodes CAWSPWGRDENQPQHF.

Worth noting for this clone: Other DNA sequences of this sample code for an identical CDR3. This chain links TRBV5-1 with TRBJ2-5, with 9 bases that match TRBD2. The CDR3 is made up of 15 amino acids. Trimming removed 1 base from V and 1 base from J; junction bases left unmatched: 2. Germline V CDR1 and CDR2: SGHRS, YFSETQ. Here the CDR3 reads CASSLMTSGQETQYF. In nucleotides, the CDR3 is TGCGCCAGCAGCTTGATGACTAGCGGCCAAGAGACCCAGTACTTC.

Here the CDR3 DNA reads TGTGCCAGCAGTAGACAGGTTAGGTACGAGCAGTACTTC. Its protein is CASSRQVRYEQYF. V is TRBV6-1 and J is TRBJ2-7; a possible D gene is TRBD1 (6 bases). CDR3 size: 13 residues. Between the trimmed V and J ends, which lost 5 bases and 4 bases, there was a span of 12 bases. Germline values: CDR1 MNHNS, CDR2 SASEGT.

V and J are TRBV7-9 and TRBJ2-7, with TRBD1 identical over 8 bases. Germline V gene lookup returns CDR1 SEHNR and CDR2 FQNEAQ (reference sequence). The V segment lost 6 bases and the J segment 7 bases; nucleotides outside the gene matches: 5. The CDR3 is made up of 12 amino acids. The CDR3, as DNA: TGTGCCAGCAGATTCGGACAGGGTGAGCAGTACTTC. It translates to CASRFGQGEQYF.

The V call is TRBV28, the J call TRBJ2-3; D is unclear. The CDR3 has 15 amino acids. CDR1 and CDR2 (germline): MDHEN, SYDVKM. V was trimmed by 3 bases and J by 4 bases, leaving 14 bases between them. The CDR3 reads CASSFGSLGADTQYF. The CDR3 DNA reads as TGTGCCAGCAGTTTCGGGTCCTTGGGCGCAGATACGCAGTATTTT. The full variable domain, rest sourced from reference TRBV28 and TRBJ2-3, is DVKVTQSSRYLVKRTGEKVFLECVQDMDHENMFWYRQDPGLGLRLIYFSYDVKMKEKGDIPEGYSVSREKKERFSLILESASTNQTSMYLCASSFGSLGADTQYFGPGTRLTVL.